Each of the 28 T cell receptor beta chains below was sequenced from the same sample in a study of blood T cell repertoires in COVID-19. Profiled with immunoSEQ multiplex PCR; TCRdb holds only in-frame clones, not every one. The profile covers 150,000 to 200,000 clones, with 70% to 90% appearing a single time and roughly 0.95% taken by the ten largest. Sequences were obtained from peripheral blood. The receptors were sampled from a man aged 18-30 years with acute or convalescent COVID-19.

This clone came up once. The V call is TRBV12-3 or TRBV12-4, the J call TRBJ1-1, with 8 bases aligning to TRBD1. The J segment lost 4 bases and the V segment lost 3 bases, leaving 1 base of the junction unmatched. The CDR3 extends over 13 amino acids. CDR3 amino acids: CASSFTGGTEAFF. The CDR3 bases are TGTGCCAGCAGTTTCACAGGGGGCACTGAAGCTTTCTTT.

The chain couples TRBV18 to TRBJ1-5; TRBD1 matches 11 bases. Germline trimming cut 5 bases from V and 5 bases from J; bases unmatched to any gene: 2. There are 14 residues in the CDR3. The germline gives CDR1 KGHSH, CDR2 LQKENI. The CDR3 reads CASSGTGGDQPQHF. CDR3 coding DNA: TGTGCCAGCTCAGGGACAGGGGGAGATCAGCCCCAGCATTTT. Full variable domain (rest looked up from reference TRBV18 and TRBJ1-5): NAGVMQNPRHLVRRRGQEARLRCSPMKGHSHVYWYRQLPEEGLKFMVYLQKENIIDESGMPKERFSAEFPKEGPSILRIQQVVRGDSAAYFCASSGTGGDQPQHFGDGTRLSIL.

V is TRBV14 and J is TRBJ2-1, with a tentative D call TRBD2 (6 bases). V lost 4 bases to trimming and J lost 2 bases, with 15 bases between them. The CDR3 has 16 amino acids. Looked up from germline, CDR1 is SGHDN and CDR2 is FVKESK. For the CDR3, the DNA is TGTGCCAGCAGCCCTGGTTGGAGGGGACCCTACAATGAGCAGTTCTTC. Protein: CASSPGWRGPYNEQFF.

The rearrangement joins TRBV4-1 to TRBJ1-2; D is unresolved. There are 14 residues in the CDR3. In germline, CDR1 is MGHRA, CDR2 YSYEKL. The ends were cut back, 2 bases at V and 2 bases at J, with 9 bases in the middle. DNA for the CDR3: TGCGCCAGCAGCCAACTTCCTCTCAACTATGGCTACACCTTC. Protein: CASSQLPLNYGYTF.

This chain links TRBV5-1 with TRBJ2-6; D gene unclear. The CDR3 consists of 16 residues. V lost 1 base and J lost 0, with 8 bases in between. Germline loops: CDR1 SGHRS, CDR2 YFSETQ. The CDR3: CASSLSPSSGANVLTF. CDR3 in DNA: TGCGCCAGCAGCTTGTCTCCTAGCTCTGGGGCCAACGTCCTGACTTTC.

The chain combines TRBV7-9 with TRBJ2-3; D possibly corresponds to TRBD2 (6 bases). V lost 4 bases, J lost 0 bases, and 14 bases lay in between. This CDR3 is built from 16 residues. Per the germline V gene, CDR1 is SEHNR and CDR2 is FQNEAQ (reference sequence). CDR3: CASSWTGGASTDTQYF. DNA for the CDR3: TGTGCCAGCAGCTGGACTGGAGGGGCTAGCACAGATACGCAGTATTTT.

The chain employs TRBV2 and TRBJ2-3; TRBD2 matches 7 bases. Germline CDR1 and CDR2: SNHLY and FYNNEI. V lost 3 bases and J lost 2; bases outside the gene matches: 2. The CDR3 has 14 residues. The CDR3 sequence: CASSEGDYTDTQYF. CDR3 in DNA: TGTGCCAGCAGTGAGGGGGACTACACAGATACGCAGTATTTT.

Points on this clone: Other DNA sequences in this sample translate to the same CDR3. The chain uses TRBV7-2 and TRBJ2-3, with 14 nucleotides matching TRBD2. The length of the CDR3 is 17 residues. V lost 1 base, J lost 1 base, and 1 base stayed unmatched. CDR1 is SGHTA and CDR2 is FQGNSA in the germline V gene. The CDR3 DNA reads TGTGCCAGCAGCTTAGGGGGACTAGCGGGGGGCACAGATACGCAGTATTTT. This gives the protein CASSLGGLAGGTDTQYF.

This rearrangement joins TRBV27 to TRBJ2-2; 11 bases fit TRBD2. Trimming took 6 bases from V and 5 from J; bases not matched to a gene: 11. The germline gives CDR1 MNHEY, CDR2 SMNVEV (reference sequence). This CDR3 region has 17 residues. The CDR3 loop reads CASSHGWLAGGTGELFF. The CDR3 DNA is TGTGCCAGCAGCCATGGTTGGCTAGCGGGGGGTACCGGGGAGCTGTTTTTT.

V and J are TRBV5-4 and TRBJ2-3, with 11 bases aligning to TRBD2. The V gene's germline CDR1 is SGHNT and CDR2 YYREEE (reference sequence). J gave up 4 bases and V 0 bases, and 10 bases lay outside the gene matches. The CDR3 is 18 residues long. This chain's CDR3 is CASSLVSGGAGPSDTQYF. DNA for the CDR3: TGTGCCAGCAGCTTGGTTAGCGGGGGGGCCGGTCCTTCAGATACGCAGTATTTT.

The chain is built from TRBV6-1 and TRBJ1-5; D ambiguous. The CDR3 runs 13 residues. Trimming shortened V by 7 bases and J by 6 bases, and 13 bases separated the two germline ends. The germline V gene has CDR1 MNHNS and CDR2 SASEGT. The CDR3 loop reads CASMGSGIQPQHF. In DNA form, the CDR3 reads TGTGCCAGCATGGGTAGCGGAATTCAGCCCCAGCATTTT.

The genes are TRBV7-8 and TRBJ1-1; the match to TRBD1 covers 7 bases. Trimming at V came to 5 bases and at J to 4 bases, leaving 7 bases not matched to a gene. There are 14 residues in the CDR3. Germline V gene lookup returns CDR1 SGHVS and CDR2 FQNEAQ. The CDR3 is CASSTRGFGTEAFF. The DNA for the CDR3 is TGTGCCAGCAGCACCAGGGGGTTTGGCACTGAAGCTTTCTTT.

This rearrangement joins TRBV6-1 to TRBJ1-2, with no clear D. There are 12 residues in the CDR3. Trimming left V 0 bases short and J 10 bases short, with 9 bases between. Germline V gene lookup returns CDR1 MNHNS and CDR2 SASEGT. This chain's CDR3 is CASSEARVFYTF. The CDR3 bases are TGTGCCAGCAGTGAAGCGAGGGTGTTCTACACCTTC.

The chain uses TRBV9 and TRBJ2-7, with D possibly TRBD1 on 7 matching bases. The CDR3 runs 16 residues. The V gene's germline CDR1 is SGDLS and CDR2 YYNGEE. With 5 bases removed from V and 4 bases from J, the gap between germline ends came to 22 bases. The CDR3 region has the DNA TGTGCCAGCAGGGTGCTTCGGCAGGGGGGTTCTTACGAGCAGTACTTC. Amino acid sequence: CASRVLRQGGSYEQYF. Variable domain in full (rest from reference TRBV9 and TRBJ2-7): DSGVTQTPKHLITATGQRVTLRCSPRSGDLSVYWYQQSLDQGLQFLIQYYNGEERAKGNILERFSAQQFPDLHSELNLSSLELGDSALYFCASRVLRQGGSYEQYFGPGTRLTVT.

The genes are TRBV10-1 and TRBJ1-1, with 9 bases aligning to TRBD1. V lost 0 bases to trimming and J lost 9 bases; unmatched junction nucleotides: 2. From germline, CDR1 is WNHNN and CDR2 SYGVQD (reference sequence). The CDR3 extends over 13 amino acids. The CDR3 reads CASSESTGGKAFF. The CDR3 region has the DNA TGCGCCAGCAGTGAGTCGACAGGGGGGAAAGCTTTCTTT.

J is TRBJ2-1 and V is TRBV18; TRBD1 agrees at 8 bases. V dropped 2 bases and J dropped 8; count of bases not matched to a gene: 2. The CDR3 totals 13 residues. CDR1 KGHSH and CDR2 LQKENI come from the germline V gene. The CDR3 nucleotides are TGTGCCAGCTCACCAGGACAGGGACATGAGCAGTTCTTC. Translated: CASSPGQGHEQFF.

V gene TRBV2 combines with J gene TRBJ1-5; D not certain. V was clipped by 6 bases and J by 3 bases, with 9 bases between them. This CDR3 contains 13 residues. From germline, CDR1 is SNHLY and CDR2 FYNNEI. CDR3 loop: CASRRDLNQPQHF. The CDR3 bases are TGTGCCAGCAGGAGGGATCTCAATCAGCCCCAGCATTTT.

The chain carries TRBV7-7 and TRBJ1-1, with 9 positions matching TRBD1. Germline loops: CDR1 SSHAT, CDR2 FNYEAQ (reference sequence). The CDR3 spans 14 residues. With V trimmed by 5 bases and J by 4 bases, 5 bases remained unmatched. CDR3 sequence (DNA): TGTGCCAGCAGCCCAATGGGACAGGGCACTGAAGCTTTCTTT. Amino acids: CASSPMGQGTEAFF.

This clone was seen a few times. The chain couples TRBV9 to TRBJ2-7; 7 bases fit TRBD2. V dropped 4 bases and J dropped 6; count of bases not matched to a gene: 7. The CDR3 is 13 residues long. In germline, CDR1 is SGDLS, CDR2 YYNGEE. CDR3 loop: CASSRAGVSEQYF. The CDR3 bases are TGTGCCAGCAGCCGGGCGGGGGTGAGCGAGCAGTACTTC.

This clone was recorded once. The V gene is TRBV2, the J gene TRBJ1-6; D ambiguous. V gave up 7 bases and J gave up 6 bases, with 19 bases separating them. Germline V gene sequence: CDR1 SNHLY, CDR2 FYNNEI. The CDR3 totals 16 residues. CDR3 in DNA: TGTGCCAGCAATGGAGGCAGCGGTATTCGTAATTCACCCCTCCACTTT. It encodes CASNGGSGIRNSPLHF.

The V and J genes are TRBV3-1 (or the pseudogene TRBV3-2) and TRBJ1-2; D possibly corresponds to TRBD1 (6 bases). The V end lost 1 base, the J end lost 0 bases, and 9 bases lay between the germline ends. Germline V gene lookup returns CDR1 LGHDT and CDR2 YNNKEL (reference sequence). The CDR3 covers 15 residues. The CDR3 protein is CASSQGTVANYGYTF. CDR3 sequence (DNA): TGTGCCAGCAGCCAAGGGACAGTAGCTAACTATGGCTACACCTTC.

The V gene is TRBV15, the J gene TRBJ2-5, with TRBD2 identical over 10 bases. The CDR3 totals 15 residues. V lost 0 bases to trimming and J lost 5 bases; unmatched junction nucleotides: 3. The germline gives CDR1 LNHNV, CDR2 YYDKDF (reference sequence). CDR3 in DNA: TGTGCCACCAGCAGAGATCCGGGACTAGCGGAGACCCAGTACTTC. Protein sequence: CATSRDPGLAETQYF.

The chain is built from TRBV3-1 (or the pseudogene TRBV3-2) and TRBJ1-6; unclear D gene. The CDR3 has 16 amino acids. In germline, CDR1 is LGHDT, CDR2 YNNKEL (reference sequence). V was clipped by 6 bases and J by 0 bases, with 12 bases between them. This CDR3 reads CASSRKMSSYNSPLHF. CDR3 coding DNA: TGTGCCAGCAGTCGTAAGATGAGCTCCTATAATTCACCCCTCCACTTT.

The chain links TRBV4-1 to TRBJ2-5; D is perhaps TRBD1 (5 bases). The germline V gene encodes CDR1 MGHRA and CDR2 YSYEKL. The V gene lost 4 bases and the J gene lost 2 bases, with 8 bases spanning the gap. The length of the CDR3 is 13 residues. The CDR3 DNA reads as TGCGCCAGCAGCCGACAGTTACAAGAGACCCAGTACTTC. Translation: CASSRQLQETQYF.

Only a few counts were recorded for this clone. CDR3 DNA sequence: TGTGCCTGGAGTGTCGGACAGGGGTATGAAAAACTGTTTTTT. Translation: CAWSVGQGYEKLFF. The chain joins TRBV30 to TRBJ1-4; 9 nucleotides align to TRBD1. This CDR3 spans 14 amino acids. The V and J ends lost 0 bases and 6 bases, in that order; junction bases with no gene match: 2. Germline V lookup: CDR1 GTSNPN, CDR2 SVGIG (reference sequence). Full variable domain (missing parts from reference TRBV30 and TRBJ1-4): SQTIHQWPATLVQPVGSPLSLECTVEGTSNPNLYWYRQAAGRGLQLLFYSVGIGQISSEVPQNLSASRPQDRQFILSSKKLLLSDSGFYLCAWSVGQGYEKLFFGSGTQLSVL.

The rearrangement joins TRBV6-1 to TRBJ2-1, with 7 nucleotides matching TRBD1. Germline assignment: CDR1 MNHNS and CDR2 SASEGT. The V and J ends lost 2 bases and 8 bases, in that order; junction bases with no gene match: 3. The CDR3 covers 13 residues. DNA for the CDR3: TGTGCCAGCAGTGAAACAGGGGTTCATGAGCAGTTCTTC. Protein product: CASSETGVHEQFF.

The chain is built from TRBV7-9 and TRBJ1-1; D is ambiguous. In germline, CDR1 is SEHNR, CDR2 FQNEAQ (reference sequence). The CDR3 covers 14 residues. V gave up 6 bases and J gave up 5 bases, with 16 bases separating them. In DNA form, the CDR3 reads TGTGCCAGCAGGTCAGAGTCTCAGCGAACTGAAGCTTTCTTT. Translating gives CASRSESQRTEAFF.

This chain connects TRBV2 to TRBJ1-1; D remains ambiguous. This CDR3 contains 13 residues. With 4 bases removed from V and 5 bases from J, the gap between germline ends came to 11 bases. Germline CDR1 reads SNHLY; CDR2 reads FYNNEI. This chain's CDR3 is CASSGGRKTEAFF. The DNA for the CDR3 is TGTGCCAGCAGTGGCGGAAGGAAGACTGAAGCTTTCTTT.